These T cell receptor beta chains were read from a single sample in a study of beta chain features in type 1 diabetes. TCRdb's copy holds only in-frame clones and misses some; the assay was immunoSEQ multiplex PCR. Here the sample spans about 470,000 clones, 30% being singletons. The sequenced sample was naive CD4+ T cells from blood. All receptors derive from a man aged 18 to 29 in good health. Both conserved end residues are part of each CDR3. Fields, in order: V gene, J gene, D gene, clone size, CDR3 DNA, CDR3 protein. D genes are given only for firm matches. A clone size is listed for some rows: how often the clone was seen (once, few, many), or a class if it is expanded.

TRBV7-7	TRBJ2-3	-	once	TGTGCCAGCAGCTTAGTGGGTCGTGCCGATACGCAGTATTTT	CASSLVGRADTQYF
TRBV29-1	TRBJ1-1	-	few	TGCAGCGTTGAAGATTATGGACGCACTGAAGCTTTCTTT	CSVEDYGRTEAFF
TRBV5-1	TRBJ2-3	-	-	TGCGCCAGCAGCTTGGCCACAGATACGCAGTATTTT	CASSLATDTQYF
TRBV7-2	TRBJ2-4	TRBD1	-	TGTGCCAGCAGCTTAACCCCCTCGACAGGGGCCAAAAACATTCAGTACTTC	CASSLTPSTGAKNIQYF
TRBV28	TRBJ2-5	-	-	TGTGCCAGCAGTGTTGGTTCATTTGCCCCCCAGACCCAGTACTTC	CASSVGSFAPQTQYF
TRBV9	TRBJ2-3	-	-	TGTGCCAGCAGCGTAGGTATTATGACAGATACGCAGTATTTT	CASSVGIMTDTQYF
TRBV5-6	TRBJ2-1	TRBD2	few	TGTGCCAGCAGACCGGGACGACTAGCAGGAAAGGGGGAGCAGTTCTTC	CASRPGRLAGKGEQFF
TRBV9	TRBJ2-3	-	-	TGTGCCAGCACCCATGGAACAGGTGCAGATACGCAGTATTTT	CASTHGTGADTQYF
TRBV19	TRBJ2-7	TRBD1	-	TGTGCCAGTAGCCGGGACAGGGGCTACGAGCAGTACTTC	CASSRDRGYEQYF
TRBV2	TRBJ2-1	TRBD1	-	TGTGCCAGCGGAAGGACAGGGGCCTACAATGAGCAGTTCTTC	CASGRTGAYNEQFF
TRBV30	TRBJ2-7	-	few	TGTGCCTGGAGACTAGGCGGGACCGGGGAGCAGTACTTC	CAWRLGGTGEQYF
TRBV7-2	TRBJ2-1	-	few	TGTGCCAGCAGCCTTGGACTATTTTACAATGAGCAGTTCTTC	CASSLGLFYNEQFF
TRBV25-1	TRBJ2-2	-	-	TGTGCCAGCAGTGAAGGGCGGTATGTGAACACCGGGGAGCTGTTTTTT	CASSEGRYVNTGELFF
TRBV7-7	TRBJ2-1	TRBD2	-	TGTGCTAGCAGCCCTACTAGCGGGAGGGAGGATGAGCAGTTCTTC	CASSPTSGREDEQFF
TRBV5-1	TRBJ2-5	-	many	TGCGCCAGCAGCTTGGCCCAAGAGACCCAGTACTTC	CASSLAQETQYF
TRBV7-9	TRBJ2-7	TRBD2	-	TGTGCCAGCAGCTTAGGAGCGGGGGTAAACGAGCAGTACTTC	CASSLGAGVNEQYF
TRBV6-1	TRBJ2-1	-	-	TGTGCCAGCGAGGAGGGCGGGTTTTGGGAGCAGTTCTTC	CASEEGGFWEQFF
TRBV9	TRBJ2-3	-	few	TGTGCCAGCAGCGCCAGGGCCGGGAACACAGATACGCAGTATTTT	CASSARAGNTDTQYF
TRBV18	TRBJ2-1	-	-	TGTGCCAGCCGCATGCCAGGGACGGAATACAATGAGCAGTTCTTC	CASRMPGTEYNEQFF
TRBV5-1	TRBJ2-2	-	-	TGCGCCAGCAGCCCGGAACCCGCCCGTTCCGGGGAGCTGTTTTTT	CASSPEPARSGELFF
TRBV30	TRBJ2-1	-	few	TGTGCCTGGAGTCCACAGCGGGCGGTTAACAATGAGCAGTTCTTC	CAWSPQRAVNNEQFF
TRBV6-5	TRBJ2-5	-	-	TGTGCCAGCAGTACAGGACAAGAGACCCAGTACTTC	CASSTGQETQYF
TRBV30	TRBJ1-5	-	once	TGTGCCTGGAGCGGCCCGAGTCCTAGCAATCAGCCCCAGCATTTT	CAWSGPSPSNQPQHF
TRBV7-9	TRBJ1-1	TRBD1	-	TGTGCCAGCAGCTCACAGGGGACTCCTATGAACACTGAAGCTTTCTTT	CASSSQGTPMNTEAFF
TRBV30	TRBJ1-1	-	few	TGTGCCTGGAGTACCGTGGTACAGCTGAACACTGAAGCTTTCTTT	CAWSTVVQLNTEAFF
TRBV29-1	TRBJ2-1	-	-	TGCAGCGTTGGCGTGGGGGTAGGGTTTTCCTACAATGAGCAGTTCTTC	CSVGVGVGFSYNEQFF
TRBV6-5	TRBJ2-5	-	-	TGTGCCAGCAGTAACCAGCCGGGACACCAGTACTTC	CASSNQPGHQYF
TRBV18	TRBJ2-7	TRBD1	-	TGTGCCAGCTCACCGACAGGGGCCCCCCCTGGGCAGTACTTC	CASSPTGAPPGQYF
TRBV30	TRBJ2-1	-	few	TGTGCCTGGAGGTCCGGGACACAAATTTCCTACAATGAGCAGTTCTTC	CAWRSGTQISYNEQFF
TRBV25-1	TRBJ2-2	-	few	TGTGCCAGCAGTGAGGGACAGAACACCGGGGAGCTGTTTTTT	CASSEGQNTGELFF
TRBV5-1	TRBJ2-3	TRBD1	-	TGCGCCAGCAGCTTTGGACAGGGGCCAGATACGCAGTATTTT	CASSFGQGPDTQYF
TRBV30	TRBJ2-2	-	-	TGTGCCTGGATACGTTCGGGCAGGGTTAACACCGGGGAGCTGTTTTTT	CAWIRSGRVNTGELFF
TRBV5-1	TRBJ2-3	TRBD2	-	TGCGCCAGCAGCTTGATCGGGCTAGCGGGAGCAGATACGCAGTATTTT	CASSLIGLAGADTQYF
TRBV6-5	TRBJ1-2	-	-	TGTGCCAGCAGGCCCAGGGGTGGCTATGGCTACACCTTC	CASRPRGGYGYTF
TRBV7-3	TRBJ2-1	-	few	TGTGCCAGCAGCCCCGAAGGGCAGGGTACTTACAATGAGCAGTTCTTC	CASSPEGQGTYNEQFF
TRBV7-2	TRBJ2-6	-	-	TGTGCCAGCAGCTCAGGGTGGGGCGCTGGGGCCAACGTCCTGACTTTC	CASSSGWGAGANVLTF
TRBV30	TRBJ2-1	TRBD2	-	TGTGCCTGGAGTAGCCTAGCGGGGTACAATGAGCAGTTCTTC	CAWSSLAGYNEQFF
TRBV29-1	TRBJ2-3	-	-	TGCAGCGTTGAGGGGAATGCAGATACGCAGTATTTT	CSVEGNADTQYF
TRBV7-2	TRBJ2-1	TRBD2	few	TGTGCCAGCAGCTTAGCTATAACTAGCGGTTACAATGAGCAGTTCTTC	CASSLAITSGYNEQFF
TRBV4-1	TRBJ1-1	-	-	TGCGCCAGCAGCCTACGATCCCGTAGGATGATGAACACTGAAGCTTTCTTT	CASSLRSRRMMNTEAFF
TRBV29-1	TRBJ2-2	-	few	TGCAGCGGCGGATCTATGGCCGGGGAGCTGTTTTTT	CSGGSMAGELFF
TRBV5-1	TRBJ2-7	-	few	TGCGCCAGCAGGGACCAGGGACCGCCCCGGGAGCAGTACTTC	CASRDQGPPREQYF
TRBV29-1	TRBJ2-5	TRBD2	-	TGCAGCACACTCATCGGGGGGACAGAGACCCAGTACTTC	CSTLIGGTETQYF
TRBV28	TRBJ2-7	TRBD2	few	TGTGCCAGCAGTTTTGGTCTAGCGGGAGTGTACTTC	CASSFGLAGVYF
TRBV29-1	TRBJ2-7	-	-	TGCAGCGTTGCGCAGGGCCTTTCCTACGAGCAGTACTTC	CSVAQGLSYEQYF
TRBV5-1	TRBJ2-3	-	-	TGCGCCAGCGGTGACAGGAGCACAGATACGCAGTATTTT	CASGDRSTDTQYF
TRBV4-2	TRBJ1-5	TRBD1	-	TGTGCCAGCAGCCAAGAGGACAGGGGGCATCAGCCCCAGCATTTT	CASSQEDRGHQPQHF
TRBV5-1	TRBJ2-7	TRBD1	-	TGCGCCAGCAGCTTGCCTACACGGGACAGGGACCTTCTAACAGGGGTGTACGAGCAGTACTTC	CASSLPTRDRDLLTGVYEQYF
TRBV30	TRBJ2-5	-	-	TGTGCCTGGAGTTTTCAGGGGCCAGAGACCCAGTACTTC	CAWSFQGPETQYF
TRBV19	TRBJ1-2	TRBD1	once	TGTGCCAGTAGTGTTGAAGGGACAGCCTATGGCTACACCTTC	CASSVEGTAYGYTF
TRBV9	TRBJ2-3	TRBD2	-	TGTGCCAGCAGCGTAGGGACTAGCGGGAATACAGATACGCAGTATTTT	CASSVGTSGNTDTQYF
TRBV5-1	TRBJ2-7	-	-	TGCGCCAGCAGGACCCCAGGGACCTACGAGCAGTACTTC	CASRTPGTYEQYF
TRBV30	TRBJ2-7	-	-	TGTGCCTGGAGTGCTGGAGGGGTCGCCTACGAGCAGTACTTC	CAWSAGGVAYEQYF
TRBV7-9	TRBJ2-7	TRBD1	few	TGTGCCAGCAGCTCTTACCCAATCGGGACAGCCCCTTGGGAGCAGTACTTC	CASSSYPIGTAPWEQYF
TRBV29-1	TRBJ1-2	-	few	TGCAGCGCTTACTTCTATGGCTACACCTTC	CSAYFYGYTF